Here is one T cell receptor (beta chain) with its context. Antigen unknown. The sample is drawn from a study of cytomegalovirus exposure and HLA in healthy donors. With 60 Vbeta and 13 Jbeta primers, the PCR was carried out. TCRdb's copy holds only in-frame clones and misses some; the assay was immunoSEQ multiplex PCR. In the table there are about 130,000 clones, about 80% of which are singletons. Overall study findings and caveats: HLA allele associations emerged for roughly 17,000 TCR beta sequences in a later analysis, at 0.05 false discovery rate. In a later analysis, TCR beta V- and J-gene trimming showed a link to a missense DCLRE1C variant.

Sequenced input: PBMCs. This receptor was identified in a man aged 30 to 39 in good health and CMV-seronegative.

The CDR3 sequence is CASSPPGGSGNTIYF. Here the CDR3 DNA reads TGTGCCAGCTCACCACCCGGGGGCTCTGGAAACACCATATATTTT. This chain joins TRBV18 and TRBJ1-3, with TRBD1 as a possible D gene (5 bases). V shed 0 bases and J shed 0 bases, with 6 bases lying between them. This CDR3 region has 15 residues. The germline V gene has CDR1 KGHSH and CDR2 LQKENI.